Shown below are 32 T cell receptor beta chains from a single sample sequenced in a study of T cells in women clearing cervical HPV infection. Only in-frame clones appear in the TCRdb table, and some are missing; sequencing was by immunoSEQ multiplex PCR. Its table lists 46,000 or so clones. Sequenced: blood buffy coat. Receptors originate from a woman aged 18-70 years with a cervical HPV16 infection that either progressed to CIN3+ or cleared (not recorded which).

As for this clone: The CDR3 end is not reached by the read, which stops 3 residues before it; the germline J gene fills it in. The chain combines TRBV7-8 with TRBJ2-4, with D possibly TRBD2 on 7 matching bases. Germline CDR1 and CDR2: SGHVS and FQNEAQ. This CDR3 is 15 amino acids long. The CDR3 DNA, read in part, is TGTGCCAGCAGCTCTGGACAGCCGGGGGGAGGGGGT. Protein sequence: CASSSGQPGGGG. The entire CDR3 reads CASSSGQPGGGGQYF. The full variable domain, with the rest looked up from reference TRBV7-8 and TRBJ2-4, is GAGVSQSPRYKVAKRGQDVALRCDPISGHVSLFWYQQALGQGPEFLTYFQNEAQLDKSGLPSDRFFAERPEGSVSTLKIQRTQQEDSAVYLCASSSGQPGGGGQYFGAGTRLSVL.

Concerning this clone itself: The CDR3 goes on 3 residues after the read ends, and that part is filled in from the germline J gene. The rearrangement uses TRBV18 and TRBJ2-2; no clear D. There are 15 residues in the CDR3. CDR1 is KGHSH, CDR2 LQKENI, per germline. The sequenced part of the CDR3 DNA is TGTGCCAGCTCACCAAGCCCTACCCTTAATGAAAAG. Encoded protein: CASSPSPTLNEK. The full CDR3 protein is CASSPSPTLNEKLFF.

The sequenced part of the CDR3 DNA is TGTGCCAGTAGGACCCGGGACAGGGGGCTCGAGACC. This translates into CASRTRDRGLET. The CDR3 as a whole reads CASRTRDRGLETYTF. The chain has TRBV19 and TRBJ1-2, with 12 bases fitting TRBD1. Read sequence stops 3 residues before the CDR3 end, and the germline J gene provides the missing end. The germline V gene has CDR1 LNHDA and CDR2 SQIVND (reference sequence). This CDR3 is 15 amino acids long.

CDR3 DNA, as far as it was read: TGTGCCAGCACTCTTAGCGGGAGGCAATACAATGAG. It is translated as CASTLSGRQYNE. The full CDR3 protein is CASTLSGRQYNEQFF. The chain has TRBV7-8 and TRBJ2-1, with TRBD2 matching 10 bases. Read coverage stops 3 residues before the CDR3 terminus; the germline J gene supplies the remainder. This CDR3 is built from 15 residues. Trimming cost V 7 bases and J 4 bases; bases outside gene matches: 7. Germline assignment: CDR1 SGHVS and CDR2 FQNEAQ.

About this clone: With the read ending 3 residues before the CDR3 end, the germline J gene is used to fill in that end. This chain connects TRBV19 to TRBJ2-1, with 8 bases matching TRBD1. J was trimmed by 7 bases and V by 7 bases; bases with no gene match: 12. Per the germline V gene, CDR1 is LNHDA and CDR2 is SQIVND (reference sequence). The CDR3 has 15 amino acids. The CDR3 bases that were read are TGTGCCAGTAATTTTCCAGGGGGCTCAACTAATGAG. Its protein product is CASNFPGGSTNE. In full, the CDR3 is CASNFPGGSTNEQFF.

The CDR3 sequence is CASSSGGGSNQPQHF. The sequenced part of the CDR3 DNA is TGTGCCAGCAGCAGCGGGGGGGGAAGCAATCAGCCC. This chain links TRBV7-2 with TRBJ1-5, with D tentatively TRBD1 (5 bases). Sequencing ends 3 residues short of the CDR3 end; the germline J gene provides the rest. This CDR3 spans 15 amino acids. Germline CDR1 and CDR2: SGHTA and FQGNSA. V lost 5 bases and J 1 base, leaving 12 bases between the germline ends.

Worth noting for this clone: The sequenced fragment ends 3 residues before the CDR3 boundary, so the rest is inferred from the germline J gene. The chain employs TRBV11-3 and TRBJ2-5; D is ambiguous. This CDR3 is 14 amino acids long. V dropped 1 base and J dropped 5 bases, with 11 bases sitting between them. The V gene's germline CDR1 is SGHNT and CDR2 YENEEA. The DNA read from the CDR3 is TGTGCCAGCAGCTTAGTTCAGGCCCCGGAGACC. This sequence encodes CASSLVQAPET. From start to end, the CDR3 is CASSLVQAPETQYF.

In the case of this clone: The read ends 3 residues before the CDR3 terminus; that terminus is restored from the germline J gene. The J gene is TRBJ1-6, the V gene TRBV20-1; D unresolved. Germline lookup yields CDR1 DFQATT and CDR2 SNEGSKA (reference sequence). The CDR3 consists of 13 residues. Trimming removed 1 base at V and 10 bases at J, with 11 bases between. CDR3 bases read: TGCAGTGCTAGAGGAGCGGAGTTGTCACCC. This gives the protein CSARGAELSP. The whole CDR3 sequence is CSARGAELSPLHF.

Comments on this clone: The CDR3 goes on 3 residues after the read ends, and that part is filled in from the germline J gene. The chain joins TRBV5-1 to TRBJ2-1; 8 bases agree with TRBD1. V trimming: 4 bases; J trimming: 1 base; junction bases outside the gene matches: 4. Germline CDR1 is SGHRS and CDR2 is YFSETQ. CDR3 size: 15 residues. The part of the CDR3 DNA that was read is TGCGCCAGCAGCCAGACAGGGGTGTCCTACAATGAG. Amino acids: CASSQTGVSYNE. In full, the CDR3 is CASSQTGVSYNEQFF.

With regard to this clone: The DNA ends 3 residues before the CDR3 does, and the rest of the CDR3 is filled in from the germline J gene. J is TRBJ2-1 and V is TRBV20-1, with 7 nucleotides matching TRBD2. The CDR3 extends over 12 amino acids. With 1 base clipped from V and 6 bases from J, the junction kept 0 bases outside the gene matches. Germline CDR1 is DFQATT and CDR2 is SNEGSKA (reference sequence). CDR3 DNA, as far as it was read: TGCAGTGCTAGAGCGGGGGGCAATGAG. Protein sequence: CSARAGGNE. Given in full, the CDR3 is CSARAGGNEQFF.

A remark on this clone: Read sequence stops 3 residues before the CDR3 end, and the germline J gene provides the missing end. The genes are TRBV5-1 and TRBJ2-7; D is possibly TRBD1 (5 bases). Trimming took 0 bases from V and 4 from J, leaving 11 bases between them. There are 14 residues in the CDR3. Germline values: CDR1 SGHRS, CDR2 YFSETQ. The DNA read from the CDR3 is TGCGCCAGCAGCTTGGCTGGGGCTGGGTACGAG. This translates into CASSLAGAGYE. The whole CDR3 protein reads CASSLAGAGYEQYF.

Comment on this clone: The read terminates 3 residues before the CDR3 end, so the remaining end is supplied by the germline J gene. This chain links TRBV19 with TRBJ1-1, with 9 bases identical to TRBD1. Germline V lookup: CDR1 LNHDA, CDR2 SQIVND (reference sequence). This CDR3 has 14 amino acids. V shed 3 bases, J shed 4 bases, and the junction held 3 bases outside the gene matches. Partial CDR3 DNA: TGTGCCAGTAGTATGTTGACAGGGGGCACTGAA. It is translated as CASSMLTGGTE. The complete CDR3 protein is CASSMLTGGTEAFF.

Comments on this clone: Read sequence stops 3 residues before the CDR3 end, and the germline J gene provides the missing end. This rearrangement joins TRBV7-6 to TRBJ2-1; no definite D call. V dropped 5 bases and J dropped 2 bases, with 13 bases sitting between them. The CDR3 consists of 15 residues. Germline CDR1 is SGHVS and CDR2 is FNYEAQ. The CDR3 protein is CASSGNRGAYNEQFF. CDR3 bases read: TGTGCCAGCAGCGGAAACAGAGGTGCCTACAATGAG.

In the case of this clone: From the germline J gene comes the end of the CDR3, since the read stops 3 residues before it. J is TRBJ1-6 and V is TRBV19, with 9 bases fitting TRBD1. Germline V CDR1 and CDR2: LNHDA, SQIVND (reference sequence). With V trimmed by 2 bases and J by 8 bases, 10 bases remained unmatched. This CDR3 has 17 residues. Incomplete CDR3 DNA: TGTGCCAGTAGTATATTCGGCGGACAGGGGTTCCATTCACCC. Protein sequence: CASSIFGGQGFHSP. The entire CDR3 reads CASSIFGGQGFHSPLHF.

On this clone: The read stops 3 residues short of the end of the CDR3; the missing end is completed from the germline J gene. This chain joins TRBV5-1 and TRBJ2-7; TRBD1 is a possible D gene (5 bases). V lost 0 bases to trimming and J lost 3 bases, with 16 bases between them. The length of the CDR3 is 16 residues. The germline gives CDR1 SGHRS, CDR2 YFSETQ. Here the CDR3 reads CASSLARADGYYEQYF. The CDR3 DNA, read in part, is TGCGCCAGCAGCTTGGCCAGGGCGGACGGGTACTACGAG.

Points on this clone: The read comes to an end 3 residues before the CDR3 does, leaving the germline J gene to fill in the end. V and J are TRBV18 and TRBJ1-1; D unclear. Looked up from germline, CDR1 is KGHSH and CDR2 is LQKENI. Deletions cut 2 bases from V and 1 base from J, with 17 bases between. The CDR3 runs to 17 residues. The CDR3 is CASSPSIGSEQNTEAFF. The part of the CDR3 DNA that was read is TGTGCCAGCTCACCATCCATCGGTAGCGAACAGAACACTGAA. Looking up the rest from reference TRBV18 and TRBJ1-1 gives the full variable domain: NAGVMQNPRHLVRRRGQEARLRCSPMKGHSHVYWYRQLPEEGLKFMVYLQKENIIDESGMPKERFSAEFPKEGPSILRIQQVVRGDSAAYFCASSPSIGSEQNTEAFFGQGTRLTVV.

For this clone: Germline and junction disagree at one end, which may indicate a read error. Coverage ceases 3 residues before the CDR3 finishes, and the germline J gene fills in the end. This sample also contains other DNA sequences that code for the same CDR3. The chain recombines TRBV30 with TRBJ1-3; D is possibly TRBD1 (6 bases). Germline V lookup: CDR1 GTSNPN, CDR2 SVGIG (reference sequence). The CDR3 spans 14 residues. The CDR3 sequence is CAWTGAVPGNTIYF. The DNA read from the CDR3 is TGTGCCTGGACAGGGGCCGTTCCTGGAAACACA.

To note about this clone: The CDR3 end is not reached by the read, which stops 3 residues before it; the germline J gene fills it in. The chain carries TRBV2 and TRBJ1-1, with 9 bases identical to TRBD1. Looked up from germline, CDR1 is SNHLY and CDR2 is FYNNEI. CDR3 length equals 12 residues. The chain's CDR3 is CASSVWDREAFF. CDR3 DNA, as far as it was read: TGTGCCAGCAGTGTCTGGGACAGGGAG.

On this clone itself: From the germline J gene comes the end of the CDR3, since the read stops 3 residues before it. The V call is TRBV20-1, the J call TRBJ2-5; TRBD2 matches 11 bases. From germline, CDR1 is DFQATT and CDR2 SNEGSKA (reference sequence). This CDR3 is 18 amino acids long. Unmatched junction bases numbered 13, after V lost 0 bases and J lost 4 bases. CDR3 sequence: CSARDLVRPSGGRETQYF. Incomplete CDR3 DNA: TGCAGTGCTAGAGATCTTGTTAGGCCTAGCGGGGGGCGAGAGACC.

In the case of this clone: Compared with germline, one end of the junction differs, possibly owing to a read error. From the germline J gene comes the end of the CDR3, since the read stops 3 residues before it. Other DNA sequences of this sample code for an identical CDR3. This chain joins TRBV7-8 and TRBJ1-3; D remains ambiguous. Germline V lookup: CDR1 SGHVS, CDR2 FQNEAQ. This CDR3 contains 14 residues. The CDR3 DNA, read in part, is TGTGCCAGCAGCCCAATTGAGGGTGGAAACACT. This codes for CASSPIEGGNT. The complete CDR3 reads CASSPIEGGNTIYF.

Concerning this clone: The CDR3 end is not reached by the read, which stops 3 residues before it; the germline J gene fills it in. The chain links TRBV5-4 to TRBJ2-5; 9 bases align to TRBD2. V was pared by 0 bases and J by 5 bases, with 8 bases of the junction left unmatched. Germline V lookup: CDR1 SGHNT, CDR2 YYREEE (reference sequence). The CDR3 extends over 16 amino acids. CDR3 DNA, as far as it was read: TGTGCCAGCAGCTTGGAGTTAACTAGCGGGTGGGAGACC. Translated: CASSLELTSGWET. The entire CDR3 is CASSLELTSGWETQYF.

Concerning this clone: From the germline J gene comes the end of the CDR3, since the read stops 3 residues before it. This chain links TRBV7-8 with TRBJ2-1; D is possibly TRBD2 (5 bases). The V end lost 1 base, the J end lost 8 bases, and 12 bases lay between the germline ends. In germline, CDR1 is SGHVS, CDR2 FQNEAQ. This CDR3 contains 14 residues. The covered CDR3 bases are TGTGCCAGCAGCTTAGGGATCGATAGCGATGAG. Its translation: CASSLGIDSDE. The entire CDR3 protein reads CASSLGIDSDEQFF.

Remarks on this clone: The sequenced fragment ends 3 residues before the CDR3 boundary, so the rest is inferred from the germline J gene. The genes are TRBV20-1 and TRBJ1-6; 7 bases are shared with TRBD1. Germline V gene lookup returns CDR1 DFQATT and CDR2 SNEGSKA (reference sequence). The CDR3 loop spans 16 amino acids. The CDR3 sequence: CSARDPETGSIGPLHF. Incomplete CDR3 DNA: TGCAGTGCTAGAGATCCAGAGACAGGGTCCATTGGGCCC.

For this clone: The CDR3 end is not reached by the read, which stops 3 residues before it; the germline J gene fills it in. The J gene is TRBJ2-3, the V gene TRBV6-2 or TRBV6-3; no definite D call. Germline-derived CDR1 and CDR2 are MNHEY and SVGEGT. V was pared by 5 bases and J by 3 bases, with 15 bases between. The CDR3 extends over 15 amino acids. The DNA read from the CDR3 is TGTGCCAGCAGTCCTCTAGAGGTTTCAACAGATACG. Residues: CASSPLEVSTDT. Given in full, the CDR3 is CASSPLEVSTDTQYF.

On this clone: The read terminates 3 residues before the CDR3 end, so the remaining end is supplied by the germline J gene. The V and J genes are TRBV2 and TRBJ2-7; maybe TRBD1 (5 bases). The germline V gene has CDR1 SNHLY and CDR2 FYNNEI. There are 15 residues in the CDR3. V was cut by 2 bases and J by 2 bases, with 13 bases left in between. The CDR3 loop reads CASSERGLSPYEQYF. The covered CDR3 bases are TGTGCCAGCAGTGAAAGGGGCTTAAGTCCCTACGAG.

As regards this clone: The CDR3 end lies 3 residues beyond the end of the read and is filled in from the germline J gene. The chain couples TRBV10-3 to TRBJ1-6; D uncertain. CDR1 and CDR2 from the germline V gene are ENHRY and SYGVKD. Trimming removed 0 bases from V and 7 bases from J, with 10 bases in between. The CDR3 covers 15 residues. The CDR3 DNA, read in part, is TGTGCCATCAGTGAGTCGACTGTTCTGAATTCACCC. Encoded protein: CAISESTVLNSP. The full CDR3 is CAISESTVLNSPLHF.

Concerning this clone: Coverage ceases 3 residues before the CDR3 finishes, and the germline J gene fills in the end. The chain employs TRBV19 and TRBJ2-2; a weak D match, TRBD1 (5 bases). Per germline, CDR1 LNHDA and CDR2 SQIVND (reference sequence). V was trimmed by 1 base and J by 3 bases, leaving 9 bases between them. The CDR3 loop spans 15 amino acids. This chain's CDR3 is CASSIVAGYTGELFF. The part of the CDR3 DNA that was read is TGTGCCAGTAGTATAGTGGCAGGGTACACCGGGGAG.

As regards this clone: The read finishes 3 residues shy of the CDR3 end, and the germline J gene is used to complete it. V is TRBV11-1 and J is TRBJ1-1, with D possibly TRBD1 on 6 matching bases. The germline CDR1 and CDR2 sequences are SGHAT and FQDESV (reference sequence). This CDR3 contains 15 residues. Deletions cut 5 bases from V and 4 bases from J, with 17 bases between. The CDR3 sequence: CASSTRTGSRTEAFF. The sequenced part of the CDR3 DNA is TGTGCCAGCAGCACCCGAACAGGGAGTCGCACTGAA.

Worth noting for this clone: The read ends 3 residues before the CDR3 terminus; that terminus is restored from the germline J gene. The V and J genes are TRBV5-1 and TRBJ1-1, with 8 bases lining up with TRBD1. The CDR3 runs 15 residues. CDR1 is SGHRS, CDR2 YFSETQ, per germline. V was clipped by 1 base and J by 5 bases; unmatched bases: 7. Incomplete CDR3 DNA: TGCGCCAGCAGCTTGATGGCGGACAGGGCTACTGAA. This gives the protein CASSLMADRATE. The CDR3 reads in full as CASSLMADRATEAFF.

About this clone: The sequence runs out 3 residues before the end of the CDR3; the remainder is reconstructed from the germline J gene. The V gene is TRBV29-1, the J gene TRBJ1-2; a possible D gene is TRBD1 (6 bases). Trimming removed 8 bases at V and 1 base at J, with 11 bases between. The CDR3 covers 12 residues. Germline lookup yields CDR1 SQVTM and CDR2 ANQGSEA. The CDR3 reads CSRRGSNYGYTF. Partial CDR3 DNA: TGCAGCCGTAGGGGGAGTAACTATGGC.

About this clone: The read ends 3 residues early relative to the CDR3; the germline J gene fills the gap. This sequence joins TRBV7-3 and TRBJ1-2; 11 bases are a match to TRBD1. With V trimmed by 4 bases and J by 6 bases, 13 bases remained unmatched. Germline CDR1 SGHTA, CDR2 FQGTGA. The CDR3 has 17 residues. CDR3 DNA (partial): TGTGCCAGCAGCTCCGGGACGGACAGGGGGCCAAAAAATGGC. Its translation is CASSSGTDRGPKNG. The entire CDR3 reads CASSSGTDRGPKNGYTF.

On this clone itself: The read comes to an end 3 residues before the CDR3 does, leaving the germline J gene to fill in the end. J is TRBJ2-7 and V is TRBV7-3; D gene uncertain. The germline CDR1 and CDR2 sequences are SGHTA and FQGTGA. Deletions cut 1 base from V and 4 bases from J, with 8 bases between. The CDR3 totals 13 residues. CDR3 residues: CASSLRPGYEQYF. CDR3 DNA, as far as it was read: TGTGCCAGCAGCTTAAGGCCGGGTTACGAG.